This TCR beta chain came from a study of identical twins. Template switching created a universal primer site, and the cDNA included unique molecular identifiers. TCRdb itself ran the 5' RACE reads through MiXCR, one entry per CDR3 protein. The profile covers fewer than 550,000 distinct CDR3 sequences, with 13% to 15% appearing a single time and about 0.47% taken by the ten largest. Only a few counts were recorded for this clonotype. Its antigen is undetermined. Study results and caveats: One should note that invariant MAIT and iNKT cells could partly confound zero-insertion analyses. Beta out-of-frame twin sharing showed a weaker excess.

These data were also filed under a second study, of yellow fever vaccine responses in identical twins.

Input material: CD4+ T cells sorted from blood. The TCR comes from a young woman in good health.

The chain's CDR3 is CSVDSRDGYTF. DNA for the CDR3: TGCAGCGTTGATAGCAGGGATGGCTACACCTTC. The chain joins TRBV29-1 to TRBJ1-2; the D gene is possibly TRBD1 (5 bases). The CDR3 covers 11 residues. Trimming removed 3 bases from V and 6 bases from J, with 8 bases in between. Per the germline V gene, CDR1 is SQVTM and CDR2 is ANQGSEA.